This TCR beta chain was retrieved from a study of T cell responses to AZD1222 COVID-19 vaccine. Study observations and caveats: The sample set comprised mostly white British donors with more females, and clonal diversity was possibly underestimated. The span of vaccine-associated CD4 TCRs extended across spike, with dominance at 160-218 and 743-854. Spike-specific TCR breadth and depth both grew after two AZD1222 doses.

Clones were read by immunoSEQ multiplex PCR, and TCRdb kept only the in-frame ones, dropping some. The data contain approximately 180,000 clones, roughly 92% of them seen just once; the ten biggest clones take up about 10%. CDR3 size: 16 residues. V was clipped by 5 bases and J by 4 bases; unmatched bases: 10. The germline gives CDR1 LNHNV, CDR2 YYDKDF (reference sequence). Comment on this clone: Its specificity is unknown.

V is TRBV15 and J is TRBJ2-3, with 9 bases that match TRBD2. The sample in question was peripheral blood, obtained on day 0 of AZD1222 vaccination. This clonotype was obtained from an adult in good health. The chain's CDR3 is CATSPFSGRNADTQYF. CDR3 sequence (DNA): TGTGCCACCAGCCCTTTCAGCGGGAGGAATGCAGATACGCAGTATTTT.